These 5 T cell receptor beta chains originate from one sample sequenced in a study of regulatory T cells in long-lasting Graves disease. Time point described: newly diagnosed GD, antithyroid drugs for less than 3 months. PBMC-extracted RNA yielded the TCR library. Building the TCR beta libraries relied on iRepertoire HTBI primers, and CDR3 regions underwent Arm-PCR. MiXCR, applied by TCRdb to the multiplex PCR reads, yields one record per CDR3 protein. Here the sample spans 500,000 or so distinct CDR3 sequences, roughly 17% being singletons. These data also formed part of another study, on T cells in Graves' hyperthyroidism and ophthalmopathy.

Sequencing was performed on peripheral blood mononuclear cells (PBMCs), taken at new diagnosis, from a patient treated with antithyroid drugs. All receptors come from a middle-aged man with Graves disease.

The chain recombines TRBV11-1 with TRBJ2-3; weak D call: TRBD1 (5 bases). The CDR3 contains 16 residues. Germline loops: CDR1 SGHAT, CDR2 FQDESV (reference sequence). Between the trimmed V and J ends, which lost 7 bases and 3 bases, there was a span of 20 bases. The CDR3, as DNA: TGTGCCAGCATTCTTACCGGGTCACAGGAGACAGATACGCAGTATTTT. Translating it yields CASILTGSQETDTQYF.

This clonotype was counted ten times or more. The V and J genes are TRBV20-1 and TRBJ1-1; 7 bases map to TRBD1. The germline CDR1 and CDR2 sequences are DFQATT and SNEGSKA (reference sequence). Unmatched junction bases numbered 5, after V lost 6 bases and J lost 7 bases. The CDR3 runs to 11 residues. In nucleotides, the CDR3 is TGCAGTGCACTGACAGGGCGTGAAGCTTTCTTT. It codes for CSALTGREAFF.

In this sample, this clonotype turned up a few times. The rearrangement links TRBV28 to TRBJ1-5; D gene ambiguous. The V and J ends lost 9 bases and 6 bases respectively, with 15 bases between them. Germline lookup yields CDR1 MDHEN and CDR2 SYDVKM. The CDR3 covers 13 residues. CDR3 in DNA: TGTGCCAGTTGGACGGGCGGCAGTCAGCCCCAGCATTTT. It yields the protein CASWTGGSQPQHF.

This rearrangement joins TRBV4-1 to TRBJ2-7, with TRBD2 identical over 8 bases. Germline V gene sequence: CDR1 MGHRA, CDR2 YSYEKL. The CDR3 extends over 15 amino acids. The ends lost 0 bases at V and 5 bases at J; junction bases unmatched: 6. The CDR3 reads CASSQESGRHHEQYF. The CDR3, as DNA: TGCGCCAGCAGCCAAGAAAGCGGGAGACACCACGAGCAGTACTTC.

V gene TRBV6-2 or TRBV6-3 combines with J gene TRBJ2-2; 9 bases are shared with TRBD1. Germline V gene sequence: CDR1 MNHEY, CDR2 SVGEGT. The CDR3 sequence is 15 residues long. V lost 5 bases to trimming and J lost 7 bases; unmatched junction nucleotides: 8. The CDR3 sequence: CASSRQQGANGELFF. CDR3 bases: TGTGCCAGCAGTCGCCAACAGGGGGCTAACGGGGAGCTGTTTTTT.